The present T cell receptor (beta chain) was sequenced within a study of T cell responses to AZD1222 COVID-19 vaccine. Generated by immunoSEQ multiplex PCR, the TCRdb table keeps only in-frame clones and is missing some. Of roughly 93,000 clones in the sample, 80% to 90% were seen once. Germline V CDR1 and CDR2: MNHEY, SMNVEV (reference sequence). The J segment lost 7 bases and the V segment lost 6 bases, leaving 5 bases of the junction unmatched. The CDR3 extends over 13 amino acids. The material sequenced was peripheral blood, taken on day 0 of AZD1222 vaccination. This rearrangement joins TRBV27 to TRBJ2-1; 8 nucleotides agree with TRBD1. The sequence was collected from an adult in good health. CDR3 sequence (DNA): TGTGCCAGCAGCTGGGACAGGCAAAATGAGCAGTTCTTC. Protein sequence: CASSWDRQNEQFF.